Reported below is one TCR beta chain. The antigen is unknown. It was by quantitative 5'-RACE with molecular barcodes that TCR beta libraries were made. TCRdb used MiXCR to reprocess the 5' RACE reads, holding one entry per CDR3 protein. Among some 840,000 distinct CDR3 sequences, about an eighth were seen once, and the ten largest hold 0.51%. The data are from a study of CD8 T cells in ankylosing spondylitis. Broader study findings: Past research had described some motif variants in reactive arthritis synovial fluid and blood. Matched ankylosing spondylitis synovial fluid reportedly contained a significantly enriched population of disease-linked clones. In ankylosing spondylitis blood, a motif of eight highly homologous TCR beta variants appeared characteristic.

The V end was cut by 8 bases, the J end by 5 bases, with 17 bases between. The CDR3 is made up of 14 amino acids. Germline CDR1 is WSHSY and CDR2 is SAAADI. The sequence derives from a male donor with ankylosing spondylitis. Material for sequencing was blood, either unsorted or a sorted T cell fraction (not recorded which). The J gene is TRBJ2-3, the V gene TRBV10-2, with D maybe TRBD2 (6 bases). CDR3 nucleotides: TGCGCCAGCGAAGCGCCTAGCGTTTTAGATACGCAGTATTTT. It is translated as CASEAPSVLDTQYF.